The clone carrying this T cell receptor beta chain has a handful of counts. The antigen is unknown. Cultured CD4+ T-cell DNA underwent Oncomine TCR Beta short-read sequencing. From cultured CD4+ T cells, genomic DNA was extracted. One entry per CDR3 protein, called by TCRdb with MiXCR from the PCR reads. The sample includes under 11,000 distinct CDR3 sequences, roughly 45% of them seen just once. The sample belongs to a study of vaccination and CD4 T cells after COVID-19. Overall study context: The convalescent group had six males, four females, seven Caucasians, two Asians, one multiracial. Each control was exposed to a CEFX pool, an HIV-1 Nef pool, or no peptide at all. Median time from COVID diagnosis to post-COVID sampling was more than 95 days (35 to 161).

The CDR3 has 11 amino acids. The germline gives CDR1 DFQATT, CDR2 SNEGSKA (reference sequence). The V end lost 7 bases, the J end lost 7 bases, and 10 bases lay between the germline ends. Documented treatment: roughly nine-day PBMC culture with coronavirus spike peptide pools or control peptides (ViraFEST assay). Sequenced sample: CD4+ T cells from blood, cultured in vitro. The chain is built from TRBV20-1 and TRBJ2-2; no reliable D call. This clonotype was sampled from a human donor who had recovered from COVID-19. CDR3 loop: CSVPSHGELFF. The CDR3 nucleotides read TGCAGTGTTCCATCCCACGGGGAGCTGTTTTTT.